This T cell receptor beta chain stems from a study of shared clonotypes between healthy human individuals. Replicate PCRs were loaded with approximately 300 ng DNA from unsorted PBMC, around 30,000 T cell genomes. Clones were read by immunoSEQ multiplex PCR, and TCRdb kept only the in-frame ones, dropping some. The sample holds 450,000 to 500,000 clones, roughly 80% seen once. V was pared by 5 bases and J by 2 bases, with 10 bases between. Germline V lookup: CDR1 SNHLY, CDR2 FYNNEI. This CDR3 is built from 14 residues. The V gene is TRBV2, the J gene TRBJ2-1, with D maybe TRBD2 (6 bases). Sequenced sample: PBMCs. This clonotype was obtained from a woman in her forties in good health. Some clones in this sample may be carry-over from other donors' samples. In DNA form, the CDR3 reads TGTGCCAGCAGTCGGGAGTCGGCCTACAATGAGCAGTTCTTC. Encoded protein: CASSRESAYNEQFF.